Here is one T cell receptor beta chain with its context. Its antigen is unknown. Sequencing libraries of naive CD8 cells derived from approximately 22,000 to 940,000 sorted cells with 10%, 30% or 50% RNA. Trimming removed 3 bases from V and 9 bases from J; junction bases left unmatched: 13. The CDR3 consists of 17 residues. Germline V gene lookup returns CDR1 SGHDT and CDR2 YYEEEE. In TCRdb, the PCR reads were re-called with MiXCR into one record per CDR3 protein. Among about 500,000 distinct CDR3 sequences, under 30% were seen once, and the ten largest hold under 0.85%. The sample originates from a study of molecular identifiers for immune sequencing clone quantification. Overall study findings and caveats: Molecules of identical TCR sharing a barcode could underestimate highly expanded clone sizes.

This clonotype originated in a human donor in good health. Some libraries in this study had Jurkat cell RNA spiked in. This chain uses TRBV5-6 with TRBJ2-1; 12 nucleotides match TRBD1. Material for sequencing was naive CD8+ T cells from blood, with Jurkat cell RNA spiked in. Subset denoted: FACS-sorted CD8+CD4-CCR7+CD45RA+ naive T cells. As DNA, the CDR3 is TGTGCCAGCAGCTCACCGCCGGGACAGGGGGCGCGGAGTGAGCAGTTCTTC. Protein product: CASSSPPGQGARSEQFF.